Described below is a single T cell receptor beta chain sequence and its context. Its antigen is currently unknown. The sample originates from a study of cytomegalovirus exposure and HLA in healthy donors. The trim removed 6 bases at V and 1 base at J, leaving 11 bases unmatched. Germline V lookup: CDR1 MDHEN, CDR2 SYDVKM. The CDR3 sequence is 16 residues long. Study-wide results and limits: In an earlier analysis, in 620 or so donors, most V segments appeared productive either ~87% or ~30% of the time. Accurate HLA-A and HLA-B prediction from TCR beta sequences was reported for most subjects. A further, later analysis showed that HLA-associated TCR beta chains (compared with equally common others) were more clonally expanded.

PCR primers comprised 60 Vbeta and 13 Jbeta primers. The data were produced by immunoSEQ multiplex PCR, yet TCRdb's version contains in-frame clones alone and is incomplete. The sample lists 120,000 to 150,000 clones; approximately 78% were seen once. The chain is built from TRBV28 and TRBJ1-2, with 7 positions matching TRBD1. Sequences were obtained from PBMCs. The TCR originated in a woman aged 40 to 50 in good health and CMV-seropositive. In DNA, the CDR3 is TGTGCCAGCAGAGTACCGGCGACAGGGCGTAACTATGGCTACACCTTC. It specifies CASRVPATGRNYGYTF.